This T cell receptor (beta chain) is from a study of T cell changes during pregnancy in multiple sclerosis (dated by TCRdb to the late 2010s). Describing the broader study: In women with multiple sclerosis, the researchers looked at how the T cell repertoire shifted as pregnancy progressed.

On this clone: Its antigen has not been determined. Per-nucleotide qualities are absent, and no much larger clonotype sits a single base away.

The library was produced with the immunoSEQ multiplex PCR assay. TCRdb holds this immuneACCESS table with in-frame rearrangements only. Some clones are missing; in checked studies, unresolved V genes explain under half, and the rest has no known cause. The sample table shows fewer than 45,000 clones, and 85% to 90% are seen once. The ten most abundant clones make up approximately 6.7% of the sample. From the germline V gene, CDR1 is LGHNA and CDR2 is YSLEER. Including cysteine and phenylalanine, the CDR3 has 15 amino acids. Only the CDR3 region is kept as DNA, spanning 45 bases read in frame from base 1. V is pared back by 1 base and J by 0 bases, with 7 bases lying between the germline termini.

The chain is assembled from TRBV4-3 and TRBJ2-1; the D gene is unclear. This clonotype was obtained from a female donor with multiple sclerosis, enrolled in a pregnancy study. This specimen was CD8+ T cells from peripheral blood mononuclear cells, taken in the third trimester of pregnancy. The DNA reads TGCGCCAGCAGCCAAGGACGGAGCTCCTACAATGAGCAGTTCTTC. It specifies CASSQGRSSYNEQFF.